What follows are 5 T cell receptor beta chains derived from one specimen sequenced in a study of blood T cells in healthy people across ages. Together with a sample-barcoded 5' primer, a J-beta primer mix was included in a second PCR lasting roughly 6 to 12 cycles. TCRdb itself ran the 5' RACE reads through MiXCR, one entry per CDR3 protein. This sample carries around 1,100,000 distinct CDR3 sequences, 30% to 40% of them seen once, and the ten largest clones take under 15%. Sequenced sample: blood. The origin of the receptors is a young man in good health.

The chain employs TRBV29-1 and TRBJ1-1; possible D gene TRBD1, 6 bases. This CDR3 has 16 amino acids. Germline-derived CDR1 and CDR2 are SQVTM and ANQGSEA. Trimming took off 7 bases at V and 1 base at J, with 22 bases between the two ends. The CDR3 DNA follows: TGCAGCGCACTGGCACAAACGGGACAAAAGAACACTGAAGCTTTCTTT. It encodes CSALAQTGQKNTEAFF.

This clonotype was counted only a few times. The chain employs TRBV3-1 and TRBJ2-4; 14 positions match TRBD2. The germline V gene encodes CDR1 LGHDT and CDR2 YNNKEL (reference sequence). The CDR3 length is 18 residues. Unmatched junction bases numbered 5, after V lost 4 bases and J lost 0 bases. This CDR3 is CASSPGTSGGLAKNIQYF. Here the CDR3 DNA reads TGTGCCAGCAGCCCCGGGACTAGCGGGGGACTAGCCAAAAACATTCAGTACTTC.

CDR3 amino acids: CSAPRNRGRDTEAFF. The CDR3, as DNA: TGCAGTGCTCCTCGTAACCGGGGGCGGGACACTGAAGCTTTCTTT. The chain carries TRBV20-1 and TRBJ1-1, with a possible D match to TRBD1 (6 bases). Looked up from germline, CDR1 is DFQATT and CDR2 is SNEGSKA (reference sequence). This CDR3 has 15 residues. V gave up 5 bases and J gave up 3 bases, with 19 bases separating them.

The chain couples TRBV12-3 or TRBV12-4 to TRBJ1-2; D is unclear. Trimming pared 4 bases from V and 8 bases from J, leaving 17 bases between. This CDR3 has 14 residues. The CDR3, as DNA: TGTGCCAGCAGTTCGGCCGTTCGAACTAACGGCTACACCTTC. Its protein is CASSSAVRTNGYTF.

This clonotype showed up just once. This chain joins TRBV12-3 or TRBV12-4 and TRBJ2-3, with 8 bases identical to TRBD2. The CDR3 extends over 15 amino acids. Germline trimming cut 8 bases from V and 2 bases from J; bases unmatched to any gene: 9. This chain's CDR3 is CASRPTGGNTDTQYF. CDR3 nucleotide sequence: TGTGCCAGCCGGCCAACGGGGGGGAACACAGATACGCAGTATTTT.